This TCR beta chain was identified during a study of T cell changes during pregnancy in multiple sclerosis. This clone was observed a single time. Here immunoSEQ multiplex PCR was the method, and the copy in TCRdb shows in-frame clones only, minus some. The data hold tens of thousands of clones, with just over 90% observed a single time. The CDR3 consists of 15 residues. Trimming cost V 8 bases and J 3 bases; bases outside gene matches: 9. Germline assignment: CDR1 SGHRS and CDR2 YFSETQ. V gene TRBV5-1 combines with J gene TRBJ2-2, with 8 bases matching TRBD1. This clonotype originated in a female donor with multiple sclerosis, enrolled in a pregnancy study. The sequencing here drew on CD4+ T cells from peripheral blood mononuclear cells, taken in the second trimester of pregnancy. CDR3 nucleotide sequence: TGCGCCAGTTCGGACAGGGTGGGTTACACCGGGGAGCTGTTTTTT. Translating gives CASSDRVGYTGELFF.